These T cell receptor beta chains were read from a single sample in a study of T-cell reconstitution after alpha-beta-depleted transplantation in children. TCRdb re-called the PCR reads through MiXCR, storing one row per CDR3 protein. Counted here are 640,000 or so distinct CDR3 sequences, roughly 17% occurring once; the ten biggest clones make up approximately 1%. The input for sequencing was PBMCs from the stem cell graft donor, taken from the stem cell graft. The receptors derive from a human donor who donated a stem cell graft to a child with acute myeloid leukemia. Each CDR3 is given with its conserved first and last residue. A D gene is named only where the DNA matches it firmly. Where a row states a size, it is once, few, many or the class of an expanded clone; other rows omit it.

clone_size | j_call | d_call | v_call | cdr3_aa | cdr3_nt
NA | TRBJ2-5 | NA | TRBV12-3/TRBV12-4 | CASSPPLASWTQYF | TGTGCCAGCAGTCCCCCCCTAGCCTCATGGACCCAGTACTTC
NA | TRBJ2-5 | TRBD2 | TRBV11-2 | CASSPSGLALRETQYF | TGTGCCAGCAGCCCATCGGGACTAGCCCTCCGGGAGACCCAGTACTTC
NA | TRBJ2-5 | NA | TRBV7-9 | CASSLPGVGGETQYF | TGTGCCAGCAGCCTCCCGGGGGTGGGAGGTGAGACCCAGTACTTC
many | TRBJ1-4 | NA | TRBV20-1 | CSARIGAHEKLFF | TGCAGTGCTAGAATAGGGGCCCACGAAAAACTGTTTTTT
many | TRBJ1-4 | TRBD1 | TRBV29-1 | CSAQDRGGEKLFF | TGCAGCGCCCAAGACAGGGGAGGAGAAAAACTGTTTTTT
NA | TRBJ1-2 | NA | TRBV3-1 | CASSQPPDRFDGYTF | TGTGCCAGCAGCCAACCCCCAGACAGGTTCGATGGCTACACCTTC
many | TRBJ1-5 | NA | TRBV20-1 | CSASSGGAYSNQPQHF | TGCAGTGCTAGCTCGGGCGGTGCTTATAGCAATCAGCCCCAGCATTTT
once | TRBJ2-5 | TRBD1 | TRBV2 | CASSAGTGGKAVEIDF | TGTGCCAGCAGTGCAGGGACAGGGGGTAAGGCCGTGGAGATCGACTTC
many | TRBJ2-1 | NA | TRBV20-1 | CSASREQSNEQFF | TGCAGTGCTAGTCGAGAACAGTCCAATGAGCAGTTCTTC
many | TRBJ2-1 | NA | TRBV10-2 | CASSQPNEQFF | TGCGCCAGCAGCCAGCCCAATGAGCAGTTCTTC
many | TRBJ2-2 | NA | TRBV20-1 | CSARPVGRSTGELFF | TGCAGTGCTAGACCCGTGGGACGCTCCACCGGGGAGCTGTTTTTT
NA | TRBJ1-4 | NA | TRBV5-6 | CASSLGVTRRTNEKLFF | TGTGCCAGCAGCTTGGGAGTGACAAGAAGAACTAATGAAAAACTGTTTTTT
NA | TRBJ1-1 | NA | TRBV27 | CASSPTLFQGTAEAFF | TGTGCCAGCAGCCCCACTCTATTCCAGGGTACGGCCGAAGCTTTCTTT
few | TRBJ1-5 | NA | TRBV12-3/TRBV12-4 | CASSPSNRAGGPQHF | TGTGCCAGCAGTCCCTCTAACAGGGCCGGTGGGCCCCAGCATTTT
many | TRBJ2-2 | NA | TRBV20-1 | CSARGPVGGTGELFF | TGCAGTGCTAGGGGGCCCGTTGGAGGCACCGGGGAGCTGTTTTTT
many | TRBJ2-3 | NA | TRBV5-1 | CASSAGQQVTEKYF | TGCGCCAGCAGCGCCGGCCAACAGGTAACAGAGAAGTATTTT
many | TRBJ2-1 | NA | TRBV29-1 | CSGNDRPKPHNEQFF | TGCAGCGGTAACGACAGACCAAAGCCCCACAATGAGCAGTTCTTC
NA | TRBJ1-1 | NA | TRBV4-1 | CASSQLATQGRTEAFF | TGCGCCAGCAGCCAACTCGCAACTCAGGGGCGCACTGAAGCTTTCTTT
many | TRBJ2-7 | TRBD1 | TRBV20-1 | CSARDWTGSYEQYF | TGCAGTGCTAGAGATTGGACAGGATCCTACGAGCAGTACTTC
many | TRBJ1-1 | NA | TRBV29-1 | CSVEDLNSLTAFF | TGCAGCGTTGAAGATCTAAACAGCTTGACAGCTTTCTTT
few | TRBJ1-5 | NA | TRBV5-5 | CASSSWAGDNQPQHF | TGTGCCAGCAGCTCCTGGGCCGGGGACAATCAGCCCCAGCATTTT
many | TRBJ1-1 | TRBD1 | TRBV6-1 | CASSEALRGQGARTEAFF | TGTGCCAGCAGTGAAGCGCTTCGGGGACAGGGGGCGAGGACTGAAGCTTTCTTT
many | TRBJ1-2 | NA | TRBV6-1 | CASSEQGSYGYTF | TGTGCCAGCAGTGAACAGGGCTCCTATGGCTACACCTTC
few | TRBJ2-1 | NA | TRBV20-1 | CSAEKYSGSYNEQFF | TGCAGTGCTGAAAAATATAGCGGCTCCTACAATGAGCAGTTCTTC
few | TRBJ1-2 | NA | TRBV7-2 | CASSLGLQGTYGYTF | TGTGCCAGCAGCTTAGGACTACAGGGAACATATGGCTACACCTTC
NA | TRBJ1-2 | NA | TRBV2 | CASSEEGSFGTF | TGTGCCAGCAGTGAAGAGGGATCTTTTGGCACCTTC
many | TRBJ1-1 | NA | TRBV5-1 | CASSLGTTSNTEAFF | TGCGCCAGCAGCTTGGGGACGACCTCGAACACTGAAGCTTTCTTT
few | TRBJ1-1 | NA | TRBV28 | CASSGLSLNTEAFF | TGTGCCAGCAGTGGACTCTCGCTGAACACTGAAGCTTTCTTT
many | TRBJ2-3 | TRBD2 | TRBV20-1 | CSAGLAGVTDTQYF | TGCAGTGCGGGACTAGCGGGGGTCACAGATACGCAGTATTTT
many | TRBJ2-5 | TRBD1 | TRBV11-2 | CASSPDRPQETQYF | TGTGCCAGCAGTCCGGACAGGCCCCAAGAGACCCAGTACTTC
many | TRBJ2-7 | TRBD2 | TRBV20-1 | CSARTRDEREQYF | TGCAGTGCCCGGACTAGGGATGAGCGTGAGCAGTACTTC
many | TRBJ2-5 | NA | TRBV6-5 | CASSYPLGTQYF | TGTGCCAGCAGTTACCCCCTCGGGACCCAGTACTTC
many | TRBJ2-3 | NA | TRBV7-2 | CASSLMHISTDTQYF | TGTGCCAGCAGCTTAATGCACATTAGCACAGATACGCAGTATTTT
NA | TRBJ2-1 | NA | TRBV7-3 | CASSLRGPGGRGYNEQFF | TGTGCCAGCAGCTTAAGGGGACCCGGGGGGCGAGGCTACAATGAGCAGTTCTTC
NA | TRBJ2-2 | NA | TRBV27 | CASQGYTGELFF | TGTGCCAGTCAGGGGTACACCGGGGAGCTGTTTTTT
NA | TRBJ2-3 | NA | TRBV19 | CASSTAGFTDTQYF | TGTGCCAGTAGCACGGCGGGTTTCACAGATACGCAGTATTTT
NA | TRBJ1-1 | NA | TRBV7-2 | CASSLEGTGDTEAFF | TGTGCCAGCAGCTTAGAAGGGACCGGGGACACTGAAGCTTTCTTT
many | TRBJ1-5 | NA | TRBV6-2/TRBV6-3 | CASSYDGAGAQHF | TGTGCCAGCAGTTACGACGGAGCGGGGGCCCAGCATTTT
many | TRBJ1-5 | NA | TRBV7-9 | CASSSQGGQPQHF | TGTGCCAGCAGTTCACAGGGTGGACAGCCCCAGCATTTT
few | TRBJ2-3 | TRBD2 | TRBV7-2 | CASSFAGTSPSTDTQYF | TGTGCCAGCAGCTTTGCCGGGACTAGCCCCAGCACAGATACGCAGTATTTT
many | TRBJ2-7 | NA | TRBV6-2/TRBV6-3 | CASSYSNRGTYDWQYF | TGTGCCAGCAGTTACTCGAATCGCGGAACCTACGATTGGCAGTACTTC
NA | TRBJ1-2 | TRBD1 | TRBV9 | CASSVGTAYGYTF | TGTGCCAGCAGCGTGGGGACAGCCTATGGCTACACCTTC
many | TRBJ2-3 | TRBD2 | TRBV20-1 | CSAILAGGRDTDTQYF | TGCAGTGCCATTCTAGCGGGGGGGCGAGACACAGATACGCAGTATTTT
NA | TRBJ2-1 | NA | TRBV5-1 | CASSLAQGQFF | TGCGCCAGCAGCTTGGCCCAGGGACAGTTCTTC
many | TRBJ2-1 | NA | TRBV20-1 | CSARRAPGLFF | TGCAGTGCTAGACGTGCCCCTGGTCTGTTCTTC
few | TRBJ1-3 | NA | TRBV7-9 | CASSLNTIYF | TGTGCCAGCAGCTTAAACACCATATATTTT